The rows below give T cell receptor beta chains drawn from one sample of a study of blood T cell repertoires in COVID-19. Produced via immunoSEQ multiplex PCR; TCRdb's table is partial and in-frame only. Here the sample spans some 240,000 clones, roughly 92% being singletons. The sample comprised peripheral blood. These receptors were obtained from a man aged 55 to 70 with COVID-19, enrolled during active disease. The conserved cysteine and the conserved F or W are not part of the CDR3 here. Fields, in order: D gene, J gene, V gene, CDR3 protein. D genes are given only for firm matches.

d_call: TRBD2; j_call: TRBJ2-1; v_call: TRBV15; cdr3_aa: ATSRGGSSYNEQF
d_call: -; j_call: TRBJ1-1; v_call: TRBV12-3/TRBV12-4; cdr3_aa: ASSFTANTEAF
d_call: -; j_call: TRBJ2-2; v_call: TRBV13; cdr3_aa: ASSSGTGTTTGELF
d_call: -; j_call: TRBJ1-2; v_call: TRBV24-1; cdr3_aa: ATSDAGINYGYT
d_call: -; j_call: TRBJ2-3; v_call: TRBV21-1; cdr3_aa: ASSEGTSGVHSTDTQY
d_call: -; j_call: TRBJ1-5; v_call: TRBV5-6; cdr3_aa: ASSLRQWGNQPQH
d_call: -; j_call: TRBJ2-5; v_call: TRBV9; cdr3_aa: ASSVSQAQETQY
d_call: TRBD1; j_call: TRBJ1-5; v_call: TRBV4-1; cdr3_aa: ASSHPTGGGGSNQPQH
d_call: -; j_call: TRBJ1-1; v_call: TRBV18; cdr3_aa: ASSPGRLNTEAF
d_call: -; j_call: TRBJ1-1; v_call: TRBV3-1/TRBV3-2; cdr3_aa: ASSQLHLNTEAF
d_call: TRBD2; j_call: TRBJ2-1; v_call: TRBV24-1; cdr3_aa: ATSDGLAVQF
d_call: TRBD1; j_call: TRBJ1-2; v_call: TRBV9; cdr3_aa: ASSAGQAANYGYT
d_call: -; j_call: TRBJ1-5; v_call: TRBV19; cdr3_aa: ASSLRDSNQPQH
d_call: TRBD2; j_call: TRBJ2-5; v_call: TRBV12-5; cdr3_aa: ASGLGTSGFKTQY
d_call: -; j_call: TRBJ2-3; v_call: TRBV21-1; cdr3_aa: ASSKIELFCTDTQY
d_call: TRBD1; j_call: TRBJ1-2; v_call: TRBV27; cdr3_aa: ASSKTGTGGGYT
d_call: -; j_call: TRBJ2-7; v_call: TRBV13; cdr3_aa: ASSLGGGYEQY